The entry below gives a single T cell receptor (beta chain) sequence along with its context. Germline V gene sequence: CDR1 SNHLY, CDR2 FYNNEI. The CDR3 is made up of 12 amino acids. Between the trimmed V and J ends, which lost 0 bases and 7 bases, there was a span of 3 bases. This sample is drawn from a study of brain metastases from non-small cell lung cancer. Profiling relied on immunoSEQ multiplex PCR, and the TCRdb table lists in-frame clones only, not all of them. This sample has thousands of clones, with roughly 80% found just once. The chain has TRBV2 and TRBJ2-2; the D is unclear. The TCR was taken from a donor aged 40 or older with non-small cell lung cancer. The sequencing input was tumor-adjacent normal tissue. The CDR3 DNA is TGTGCCAGCAGTGAAGCGGGCGGGGAGCTGTTTTTT. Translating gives CASSEAGGELFF.